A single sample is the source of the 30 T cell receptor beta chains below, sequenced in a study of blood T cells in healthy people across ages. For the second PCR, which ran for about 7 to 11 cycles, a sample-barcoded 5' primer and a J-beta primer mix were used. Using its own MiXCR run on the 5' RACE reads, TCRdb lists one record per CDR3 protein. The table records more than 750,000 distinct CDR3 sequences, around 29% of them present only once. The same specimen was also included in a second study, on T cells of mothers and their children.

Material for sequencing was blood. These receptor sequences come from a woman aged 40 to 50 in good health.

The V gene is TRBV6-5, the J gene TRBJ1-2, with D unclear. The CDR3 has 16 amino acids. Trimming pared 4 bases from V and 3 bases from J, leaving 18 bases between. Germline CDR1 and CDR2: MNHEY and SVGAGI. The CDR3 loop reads CASSFSAGISDYGYTF. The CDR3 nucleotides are TGTGCCAGCAGTTTTTCCGCTGGTATATCGGACTATGGCTACACCTTC.

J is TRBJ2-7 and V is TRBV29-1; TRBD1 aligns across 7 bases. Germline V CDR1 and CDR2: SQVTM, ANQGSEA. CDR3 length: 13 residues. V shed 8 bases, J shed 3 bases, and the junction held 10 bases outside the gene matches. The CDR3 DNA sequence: TGCAGCACGACCACGACAGGGCGCTACGAGCAGTACTTC. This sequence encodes CSTTTTGRYEQYF.

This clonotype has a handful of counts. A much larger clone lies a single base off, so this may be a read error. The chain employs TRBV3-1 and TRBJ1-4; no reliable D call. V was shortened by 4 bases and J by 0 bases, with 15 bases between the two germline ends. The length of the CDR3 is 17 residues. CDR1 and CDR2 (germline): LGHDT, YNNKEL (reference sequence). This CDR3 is CASSPNLMVATNEKLFF. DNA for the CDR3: TGTGCCAGCAGCCCAAACCTAATGGTTGCAACTAATGAAAAACTGTTTTTT.

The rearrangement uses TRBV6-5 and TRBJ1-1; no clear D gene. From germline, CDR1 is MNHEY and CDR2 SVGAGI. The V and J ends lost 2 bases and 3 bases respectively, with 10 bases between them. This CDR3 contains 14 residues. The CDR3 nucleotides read TGTGCCAGCAGTTACGCCAACGTGGACACTGAAGCTTTCTTT. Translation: CASSYANVDTEAFF.

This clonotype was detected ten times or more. As DNA, the CDR3 is TGTGCCAGCAGTTGGCCCCCCGGGGATGAGCAGTTCTTC. Its protein is CASSWPPGDEQFF. The chain recombines TRBV12-3 or TRBV12-4 with TRBJ2-1; tentatively, D is TRBD2 (5 bases). The CDR3 is made up of 13 amino acids. Trimming stripped 4 bases from V and 8 bases from J, with 12 bases between.

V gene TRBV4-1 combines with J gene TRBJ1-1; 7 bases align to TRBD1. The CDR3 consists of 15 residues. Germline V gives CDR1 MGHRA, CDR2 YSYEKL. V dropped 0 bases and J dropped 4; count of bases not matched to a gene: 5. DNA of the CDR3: TGCGCCAGCAGCCAAGATAAACAGGGGCGCACTGAAGCTTTCTTT. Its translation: CASSQDKQGRTEAFF.

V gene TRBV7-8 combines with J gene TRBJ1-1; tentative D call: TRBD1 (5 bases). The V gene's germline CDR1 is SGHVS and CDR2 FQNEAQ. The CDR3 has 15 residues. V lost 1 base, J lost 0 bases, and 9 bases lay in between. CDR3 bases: TGTGCCAGCAGCTTAGGGACAAGGTTGAACACTGAAGCTTTCTTT. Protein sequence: CASSLGTRLNTEAFF. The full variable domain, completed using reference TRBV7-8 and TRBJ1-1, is GAGVSQSPRYKVAKRGQDVALRCDPISGHVSLFWYQQALGQGPEFLTYFQNEAQLDKSGLPSDRFFAERPEGSVSTLKIQRTQQEDSAVYLCASSLGTRLNTEAFFGQGTRLTVV.

For the CDR3, the DNA is TGTGCCAGCAGCTTCGGACTAGCGGGGGATGAGCAGTTCTTC. It translates to CASSFGLAGDEQFF. This chain links TRBV11-2 with TRBJ2-1, with 13 nucleotides matching TRBD2. This CDR3 region has 14 residues. Trimming at V came to 3 bases and at J to 8 bases, leaving 1 base not matched to a gene. The germline V gene has CDR1 SGHAT and CDR2 FQNNGV.

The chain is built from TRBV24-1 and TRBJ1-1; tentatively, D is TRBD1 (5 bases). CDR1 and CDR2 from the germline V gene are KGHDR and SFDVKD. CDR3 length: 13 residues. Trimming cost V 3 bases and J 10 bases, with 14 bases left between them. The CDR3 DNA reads TGTGCCACCAGTGATAGGGACCTCTCGGGAGCTTTCTTT. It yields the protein CATSDRDLSGAFF.

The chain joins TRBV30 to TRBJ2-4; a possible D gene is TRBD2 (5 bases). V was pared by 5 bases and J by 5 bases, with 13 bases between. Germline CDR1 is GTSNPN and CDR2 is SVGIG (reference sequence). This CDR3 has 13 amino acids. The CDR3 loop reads CAWEKEGENIQYF. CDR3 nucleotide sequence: TGTGCCTGGGAAAAAGAGGGTGAAAACATTCAGTACTTC.

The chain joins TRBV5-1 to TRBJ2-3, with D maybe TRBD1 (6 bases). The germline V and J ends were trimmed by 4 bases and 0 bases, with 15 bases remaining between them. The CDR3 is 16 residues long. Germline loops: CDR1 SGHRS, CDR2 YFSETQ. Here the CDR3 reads CASSSGQTYSTDTQYF. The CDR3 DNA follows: TGCGCCAGCAGCAGTGGACAGACATATAGCACAGATACGCAGTATTTT.

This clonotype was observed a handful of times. CDR3 coding DNA: TGTGCCAGCAGTTACCAGTTTTTAGTAGTAGGTCGTTATGTTGGCTACACCTTC. Translated, it gives CASSYQFLVVGRYVGYTF. This rearrangement joins TRBV6-5 to TRBJ1-2; D gene unclear. The CDR3 totals 18 residues. Germline CDR1 and CDR2: MNHEY and SVGAGI. Trimming cost V 2 bases and J 7 bases, with 26 bases left between them.

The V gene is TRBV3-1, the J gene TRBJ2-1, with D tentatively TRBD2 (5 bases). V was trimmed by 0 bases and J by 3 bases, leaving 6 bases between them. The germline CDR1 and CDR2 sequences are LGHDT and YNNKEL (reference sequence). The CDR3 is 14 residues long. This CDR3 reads CASSQETIYNEQFF. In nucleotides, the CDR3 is TGTGCCAGCAGCCAAGAGACTATCTACAATGAGCAGTTCTTC.

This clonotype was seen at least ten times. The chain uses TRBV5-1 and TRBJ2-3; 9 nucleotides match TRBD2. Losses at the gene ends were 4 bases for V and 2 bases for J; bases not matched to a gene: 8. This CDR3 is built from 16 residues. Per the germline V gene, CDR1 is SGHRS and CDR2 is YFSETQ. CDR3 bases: TGCGCCAGCAGCACCCGAGGCGGGGGGGCCACAGATACGCAGTATTTT. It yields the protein CASSTRGGGATDTQYF.

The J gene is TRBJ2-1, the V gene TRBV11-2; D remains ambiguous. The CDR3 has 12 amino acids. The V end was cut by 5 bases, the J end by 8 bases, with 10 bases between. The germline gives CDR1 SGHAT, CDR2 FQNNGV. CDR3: CASSPASDEQFF. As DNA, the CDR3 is TGTGCCAGCAGCCCCGCGAGCGATGAGCAGTTCTTC.

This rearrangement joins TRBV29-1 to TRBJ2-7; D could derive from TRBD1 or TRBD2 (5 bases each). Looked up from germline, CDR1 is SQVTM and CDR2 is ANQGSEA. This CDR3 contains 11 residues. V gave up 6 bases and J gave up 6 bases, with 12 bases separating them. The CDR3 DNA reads TGCAGCGTCGAACAGGACTTCGAGCAGTACTTC. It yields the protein CSVEQDFEQYF.

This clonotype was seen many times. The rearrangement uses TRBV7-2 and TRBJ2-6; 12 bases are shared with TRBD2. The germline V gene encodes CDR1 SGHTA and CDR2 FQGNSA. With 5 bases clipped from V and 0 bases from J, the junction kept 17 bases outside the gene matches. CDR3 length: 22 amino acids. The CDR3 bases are TGTGCCAGCAGCGGACCGCGGTCTAGCGGGGGGGTCGCTCCCTCTGGGGCCAACGTCCTGACTTTC. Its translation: CASSGPRSSGGVAPSGANVLTF.

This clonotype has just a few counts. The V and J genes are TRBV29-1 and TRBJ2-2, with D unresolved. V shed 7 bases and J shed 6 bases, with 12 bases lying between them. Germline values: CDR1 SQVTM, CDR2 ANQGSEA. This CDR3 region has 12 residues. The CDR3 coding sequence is TGCAGCGGCCGCTGGGTTCCCGGGGAGCTGTTTTTT. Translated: CSGRWVPGELFF.

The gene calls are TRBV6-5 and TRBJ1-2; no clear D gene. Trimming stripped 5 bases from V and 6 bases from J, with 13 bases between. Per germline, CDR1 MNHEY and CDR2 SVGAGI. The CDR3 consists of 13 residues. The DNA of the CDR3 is TGTGCCAGCAGTGGCCTCGCCCCTCATGGCTACACCTTC. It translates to CASSGLAPHGYTF.

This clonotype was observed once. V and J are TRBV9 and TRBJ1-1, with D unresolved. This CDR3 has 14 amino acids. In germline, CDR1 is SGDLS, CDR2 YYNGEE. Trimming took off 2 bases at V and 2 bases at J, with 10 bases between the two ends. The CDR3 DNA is TGTGCCAGCAGCGTCGGCACCTCAAACACTGAAGCTTTCTTT. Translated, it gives CASSVGTSNTEAFF.

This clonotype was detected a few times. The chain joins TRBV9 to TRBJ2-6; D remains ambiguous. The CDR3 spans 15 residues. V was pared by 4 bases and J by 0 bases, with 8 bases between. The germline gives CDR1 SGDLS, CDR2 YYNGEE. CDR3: CASSTCSSGANVLTF. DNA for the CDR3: TGTGCCAGCAGCACTTGCTCCTCTGGGGCCAACGTCCTGACTTTC.

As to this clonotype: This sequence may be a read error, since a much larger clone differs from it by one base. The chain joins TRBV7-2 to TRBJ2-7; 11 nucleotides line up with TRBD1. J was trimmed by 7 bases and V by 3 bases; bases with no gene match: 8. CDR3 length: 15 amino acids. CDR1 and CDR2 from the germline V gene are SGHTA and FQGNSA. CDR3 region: CASSFSGTGGREQYF. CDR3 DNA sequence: TGTGCCAGCAGCTTTTCCGGGACAGGGGGGAGGGAGCAGTACTTC.

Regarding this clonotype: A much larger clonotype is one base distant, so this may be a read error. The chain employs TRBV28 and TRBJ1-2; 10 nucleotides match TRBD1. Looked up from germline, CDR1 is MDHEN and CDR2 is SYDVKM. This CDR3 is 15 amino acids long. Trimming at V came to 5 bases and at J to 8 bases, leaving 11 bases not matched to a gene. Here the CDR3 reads CASSASRQGAGGYTF. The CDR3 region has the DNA TGTGCCAGCAGTGCTTCGAGACAGGGGGCAGGAGGCTACACCTTC.

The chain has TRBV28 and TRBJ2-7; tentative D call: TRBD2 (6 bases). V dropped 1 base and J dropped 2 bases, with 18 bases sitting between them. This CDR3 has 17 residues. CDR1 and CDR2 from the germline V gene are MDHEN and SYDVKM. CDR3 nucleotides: TGTGCCAGCAGTTTATTCTCGTGGAGGGAAGATACCTACGAGCAGTACTTC. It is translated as CASSLFSWREDTYEQYF.

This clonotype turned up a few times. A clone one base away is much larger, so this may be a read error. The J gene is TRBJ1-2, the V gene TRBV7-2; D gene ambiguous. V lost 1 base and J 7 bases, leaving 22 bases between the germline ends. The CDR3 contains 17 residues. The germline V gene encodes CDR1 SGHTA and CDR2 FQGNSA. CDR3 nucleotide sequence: TGTACCAGCAGCTTAGTTGAGGGTCGGCAGTCCCCCTCTGGCTACACCTTC. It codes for CTSSLVEGRQSPSGYTF.

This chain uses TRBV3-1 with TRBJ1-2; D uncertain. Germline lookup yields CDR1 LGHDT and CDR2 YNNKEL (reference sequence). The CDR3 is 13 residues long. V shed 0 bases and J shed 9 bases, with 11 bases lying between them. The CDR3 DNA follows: TGTGCCAGCAGCCAAGAACCCCGTTCGAGCTACACCTTC. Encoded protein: CASSQEPRSSYTF.

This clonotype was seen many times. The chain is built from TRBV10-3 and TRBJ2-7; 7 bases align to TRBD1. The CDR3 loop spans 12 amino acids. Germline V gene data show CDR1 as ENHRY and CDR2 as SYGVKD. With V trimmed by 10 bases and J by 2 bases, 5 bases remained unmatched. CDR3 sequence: CATRQGTYEQYF. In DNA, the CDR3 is TGTGCCACACGACAGGGAACCTACGAGCAGTACTTC.

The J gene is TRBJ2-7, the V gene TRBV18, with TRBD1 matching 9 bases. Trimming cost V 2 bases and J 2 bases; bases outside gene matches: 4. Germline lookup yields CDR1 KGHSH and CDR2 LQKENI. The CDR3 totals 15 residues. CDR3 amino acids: CASSPWGQGPYEQYF. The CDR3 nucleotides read TGTGCCAGCTCACCATGGGGACAGGGACCCTACGAGCAGTACTTC.

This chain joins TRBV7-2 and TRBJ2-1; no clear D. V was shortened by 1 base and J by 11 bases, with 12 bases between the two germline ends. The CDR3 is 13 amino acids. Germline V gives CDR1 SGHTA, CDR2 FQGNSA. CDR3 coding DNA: TGTGCCAGCAGCTTAGAACTACCAAACCAGCAGTTCTTC. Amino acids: CASSLELPNQQFF.

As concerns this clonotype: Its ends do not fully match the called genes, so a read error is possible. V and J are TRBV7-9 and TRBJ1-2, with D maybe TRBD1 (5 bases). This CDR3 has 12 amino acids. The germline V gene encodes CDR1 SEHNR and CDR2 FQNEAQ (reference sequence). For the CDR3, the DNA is TGTACCAGCAGCCGGGGGGGCTATGGCTACACCTTC. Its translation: CTSSRGGYGYTF.